These 14 T cell receptor beta chains were sequenced from one sample in a study of post-analysis software for immune sequencing data. Study-level results: Comparison of patients with controls showed 4 to 6 TRBV segments more frequent in patients, TRBV5-6, TRBV5-1 and TRBV20-1 among them.

The TCR beta cDNA libraries carried unique molecular identifiers. One entry per CDR3 protein, called by TCRdb with MiXCR from the PCR reads. The sample lists approximately 350,000 distinct CDR3 sequences; 30% to 45% were seen once. No antigen is known for these receptors. The source material was blood. These receptor sequences come from a girl aged 5-17 years with multiple sclerosis.

This clonotype was counted a few times. The chain employs TRBV10-3 and TRBJ1-2; 8 nucleotides line up with TRBD1. V trimming: 2 bases; J trimming: 7 bases; junction bases outside the gene matches: 9. The CDR3 contains 15 residues. CDR1 and CDR2 (germline): ENHRY, SYGVKD. This chain's CDR3 is CAISELNLRGRGYTF. The CDR3 DNA sequence: TGTGCCATCAGTGAGCTCAATCTCAGGGGGCGTGGCTACACCTTC.

This clonotype showed up just a few times. The V call is TRBV3-1, the J call TRBJ2-1; D is uncertain. From germline, CDR1 is LGHDT and CDR2 YNNKEL (reference sequence). V was pared by 1 base and J by 7 bases, with 14 bases between. This CDR3 is 15 amino acids long. The CDR3 is CASSQGVALGNEQFF. The CDR3 DNA is TGTGCCAGCAGCCAAGGGGTGGCTTTGGGGAATGAGCAGTTCTTC.

This clonotype has a handful of counts. V is TRBV25-1 and J is TRBJ2-5; D is uncertain. This CDR3 contains 15 residues. The V end was cut by 3 bases, the J end by 1 base, with 12 bases between. In germline, CDR1 is MGHDK, CDR2 SYGVNS. The CDR3 region has the DNA TGTGCCAGCAGTGATCCGGTCTCCGGCCAAGAGACCCAGTACTTC. Translation gives CASSDPVSGQETQYF.

This clonotype was seen a handful of times. This CDR3 is CSANDPGVGTGELFF. CDR3 nucleotide sequence: TGCAGTGCTAACGACCCGGGAGTTGGCACCGGGGAGCTGTTTTTT. This sequence joins TRBV20-1 and TRBJ2-2, with D perhaps TRBD2 (6 bases). V was trimmed by 4 bases and J by 4 bases, leaving 16 bases between them. Per germline, CDR1 DFQATT and CDR2 SNEGSKA (reference sequence). The length of the CDR3 is 15 residues.

This chain links TRBV7-2 with TRBJ2-5; TRBD1 agrees at 10 bases. Germline assignment: CDR1 SGHTA and CDR2 FQGNSA. With V trimmed by 5 bases and J by 3 bases, 3 bases remained unmatched. The CDR3 contains 14 residues. The CDR3 DNA is TGTGCCAGCAGCACCGGGACAGGGGAAGAGACCCAGTACTTC. It translates to CASSTGTGEETQYF.

This clonotype has a handful of counts. The chain is built from TRBV5-5 and TRBJ1-6; D is undetermined. Trimming pared 0 bases from V and 7 bases from J, leaving 11 bases between. Germline assignment: CDR1 SGHKS and CDR2 YYEKEE (reference sequence). The CDR3 covers 15 residues. The CDR3, as DNA: TGTGCCAGCAGCTTGGGCACTTGGGCGAATTCACCCCTCCACTTT. Protein product: CASSLGTWANSPLHF.

The V gene is TRBV2, the J gene TRBJ2-3; no firm D call. Per germline, CDR1 SNHLY and CDR2 FYNNEI. The CDR3 spans 14 residues. V was trimmed by 4 bases and J by 2 bases, leaving 10 bases between them. DNA of the CDR3: TGTGCCAGCAGTGCCCCAGCGACCACAGATACGCAGTATTTT. This encodes CASSAPATTDTQYF.

The sample holds a few counts of this clonotype. The rearrangement uses TRBV12-3 or TRBV12-4 and TRBJ1-1; 9 bases fit TRBD1. Germline trimming cut 7 bases from V and 4 bases from J; bases unmatched to any gene: 10. The CDR3 extends over 15 amino acids. The CDR3, as DNA: TGTGCCAGCACTTCCTTGGGGACAGGGAGCACTGAAGCTTTCTTT. This gives the protein CASTSLGTGSTEAFF.

This clonotype was seen a handful of times. The genes are TRBV28 and TRBJ2-3; D is undetermined. This CDR3 region has 10 residues. Germline V gene data show CDR1 as MDHEN and CDR2 as SYDVKM. Trimming shortened V by 8 bases and J by 8 bases, and 8 bases separated the two germline ends. CDR3 sequence: CASAASTQYF. Here the CDR3 DNA reads TGTGCCAGCGCGGCCTCTACGCAGTATTTT.

This clonotype was detected only a few times. This chain connects TRBV30 to TRBJ2-3; 7 nucleotides agree with TRBD2. The CDR3 consists of 12 residues. V shed 6 bases, J shed 2 bases, and the junction held 2 bases outside the gene matches. Germline V gene sequence: CDR1 GTSNPN, CDR2 SVGIG (reference sequence). CDR3 nucleotide sequence: TGTGCCTGTGCGGGGGTCACAGATACGCAGTATTTT. This gives the protein CACAGVTDTQYF.

The J gene is TRBJ2-7, the V gene TRBV12-5; possible D gene TRBD1, 5 bases. Germline lookup yields CDR1 LGHNT and CDR2 FRNRAP. The CDR3 extends over 14 amino acids. Deletions cut 1 base from V and 3 bases from J, with 10 bases between. Written as DNA, the CDR3 is TGTGCTAGTGGTTTGGACAGGTTTTACTACGAGCAGTACTTC. It translates to CASGLDRFYYEQYF.

In its sample, this clonotype was seen a few times. The rearrangement joins TRBV20-1 to TRBJ2-5; tentatively, D is TRBD1 or TRBD2 (5 bases each). The closer fit of TRBJ2-7 to the DNA end suggests the J call may be wrong. The germline V gene encodes CDR1 DFQATT and CDR2 SNEGSKA (reference sequence). The CDR3 sequence is 13 residues long. DNA of the CDR3: TGCAGTGCCAAGAGAGGGGCCGCCGGCGAGCAGTACTTC. Encoded protein: CSAKRGAAGEQYF.

This clonotype came up a few times. The CDR3 is CASSLGPGSGGAGETQYF. CDR3 in DNA: TGTGCCAGCAGCTTAGGCCCTGGAAGCGGGGGGGCGGGGGAGACCCAGTACTTC. The J gene is TRBJ2-5, the V gene TRBV7-2; 10 bases map to TRBD2. Germline values: CDR1 SGHTA, CDR2 FQGNSA. The trim removed 1 base at V and 5 bases at J, leaving 13 bases unmatched. CDR3 length: 18 residues.

With regard to this clonotype: At one end, the junction sequence differs from germline, possibly due to a read error. This chain links TRBV27 with TRBJ2-2; possible D gene TRBD2, 7 bases. The CDR3 loop spans 15 amino acids. CDR1 is MNHEY, CDR2 SMNVEV, per germline (reference sequence). CDR3 region: CASGFVGGRHGELFF. The CDR3 DNA reads TGTGCCAGCGGTTTTGTGGGGGGGCGTCACGGGGAGCTGTTTTTT.